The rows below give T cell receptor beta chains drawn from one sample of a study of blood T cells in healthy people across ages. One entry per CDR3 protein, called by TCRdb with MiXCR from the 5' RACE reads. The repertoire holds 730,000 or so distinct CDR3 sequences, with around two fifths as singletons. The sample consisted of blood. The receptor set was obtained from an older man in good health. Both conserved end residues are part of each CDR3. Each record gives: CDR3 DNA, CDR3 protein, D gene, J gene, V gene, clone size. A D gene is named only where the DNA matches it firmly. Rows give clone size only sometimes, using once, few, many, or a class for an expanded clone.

cdr3_nt: TGCTGCGCCGATAGGGGTAACACTGAAGCTTTCTTT
cdr3_aa: CCADRGNTEAFF
d_call: -
j_call: TRBJ1-1
v_call: TRBV29-1
clone_size: once

cdr3_nt: TGCAGCGCCGCAGGGGGCGATAGCTTTTACGCGCAGTACTTC
cdr3_aa: CSAAGGDSFYAQYF
d_call: TRBD1
j_call: TRBJ2-7
v_call: TRBV29-1
clone_size: -

cdr3_nt: TGTGCCAGCAGTGTTCGGACAGGGGCCAATGAGCAGTTCTTC
cdr3_aa: CASSVRTGANEQFF
d_call: TRBD1
j_call: TRBJ2-1
v_call: TRBV27
clone_size: -

cdr3_nt: TGTGCCAGCAGTTTAGGGGCAGGGGCGGTCAATGAGCAGTACTTC
cdr3_aa: CASSLGAGAVNEQYF
d_call: -
j_call: TRBJ2-5
v_call: TRBV12-3/TRBV12-4
clone_size: -

cdr3_nt: TGCAGTGCTAGAGATGTACTAGCGGGAGGCCTCCACACCGGGGAGCTGTTTTTT
cdr3_aa: CSARDVLAGGLHTGELFF
d_call: TRBD2
j_call: TRBJ2-2
v_call: TRBV20-1
clone_size: once

cdr3_nt: TGTGCCAGCAGCCCTAGAGTCATACAAGGGGGAGGCTCCTACGAGCAGTACTTC
cdr3_aa: CASSPRVIQGGGSYEQYF
d_call: -
j_call: TRBJ2-7
v_call: TRBV7-2
clone_size: few

cdr3_nt: TGCGCCAGCAGTAGGGACGAGCGGAGGGGGCGGACCCAGTACTTC
cdr3_aa: CASSRDERRGRTQYF
d_call: -
j_call: TRBJ2-5
v_call: TRBV10-2
clone_size: -

cdr3_nt: TGTGCCAGTAGTAAAGAACAGGACTACAATGAAAAACTGTTTTTT
cdr3_aa: CASSKEQDYNEKLFF
d_call: -
j_call: TRBJ1-4
v_call: TRBV19
clone_size: -

cdr3_nt: TGTGCCACCAGTGCCTCGCTCGGGACTAGCGTGGCCCCTTCCTACAATGAGCAGTTCTTC
cdr3_aa: CATSASLGTSVAPSYNEQFF
d_call: TRBD2
j_call: TRBJ2-1
v_call: TRBV24-1
clone_size: few

cdr3_nt: TGCAGTGCTAAAGAAGGGCCTGGGAGGGGCGAGCAGTACTTC
cdr3_aa: CSAKEGPGRGEQYF
d_call: TRBD2
j_call: TRBJ2-7
v_call: TRBV20-1
clone_size: -

cdr3_nt: TGTGCCACACAGGGGGCTAATTACAATGAGCAGTTCTTC
cdr3_aa: CATQGANYNEQFF
d_call: TRBD1
j_call: TRBJ2-1
v_call: TRBV24-1
clone_size: once

cdr3_nt: TGCGCCAGCAGTCTGACTAGCGGGAGGGACAATGAGCAGTACTTC
cdr3_aa: CASSLTSGRDNEQYF
d_call: TRBD2
j_call: TRBJ2-7
v_call: TRBV5-1
clone_size: -